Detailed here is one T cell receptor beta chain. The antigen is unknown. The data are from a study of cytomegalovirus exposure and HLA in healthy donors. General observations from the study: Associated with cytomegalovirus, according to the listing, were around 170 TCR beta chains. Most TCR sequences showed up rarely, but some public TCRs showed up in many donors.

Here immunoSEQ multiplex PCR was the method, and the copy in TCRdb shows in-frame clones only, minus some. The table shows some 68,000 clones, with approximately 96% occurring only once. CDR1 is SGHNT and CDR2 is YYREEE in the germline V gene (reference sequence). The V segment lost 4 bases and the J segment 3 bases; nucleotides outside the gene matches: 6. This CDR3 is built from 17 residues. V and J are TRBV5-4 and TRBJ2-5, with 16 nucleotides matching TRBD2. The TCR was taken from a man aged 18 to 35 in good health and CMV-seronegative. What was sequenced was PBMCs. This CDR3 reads CASSRGGTSGREETQYF. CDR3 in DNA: TGTGCCAGCAGCCGAGGGGGGACTAGCGGGAGGGAAGAGACCCAGTACTTC.